The present entry profiles one T cell receptor (beta chain) with its context. This specimen comes from a study of glioma-infiltrating T cells after dendritic cell vaccination. About the study: Treatment, given 2003 to 2012, was autologous tumor lysate-pulsed dendritic cell vaccination.

Primers: 60 V beta forward and 13 J beta reverse. Repertoires were generated with immunoSEQ multiplex PCR, while TCRdb's copy carries only in-frame clones and drops some. The sample has 93,000 or so clones, over 60% seen once; the top ten hold less than 7%. Fresh-frozen tumor tissue and more than two years of survival data were available for all. There are 13 residues in the CDR3. V was cut by 6 bases and J by 5 bases, with 13 bases left in between. Germline lookup yields CDR1 SGDLS and CDR2 YYNGEE. The sample consisted of blood, taken before dendritic cell vaccination. V usage is TRBV9 and J usage is TRBJ2-3, with D maybe TRBD2 (5 bases). This receptor was taken from a human donor with glioblastoma. Written as DNA, the CDR3 is TGTGCCAGCAACCTGCTCGCGGGAGATACGCAGTATTTT. Encoded protein: CASNLLAGDTQYF.